What follows are 4 T cell receptor beta chains derived from one specimen sequenced in a study of T cell responses to AZD1222 COVID-19 vaccine (dated by TCRdb to about 2021). The library was built by means of the immunoSEQ multiplex PCR assay. This is the immuneACCESS table as TCRdb keeps it, with only in-frame sequences that have V and J called. A part of the clones is gone; compared with another copy, unresolved V genes explain less than half, and the rest is unexplained. This sample gives tens of thousands of clones in total; 85% to 90% of them show up just once. Clones ranked in the top ten supply 8% to 13% of the sample. Taken with the paper, the label for time point translates to: about 28 days (+/-7) after the second vaccine dose. The sequencing here drew on peripheral blood, taken 28 days after the second AZD1222 dose. The receptors were gathered from an adult who received the AZD1222 COVID-19 vaccine.

The chain employs TRBV2 and TRBJ1-1; possible D gene TRBD1, 5 bases. Trimming took 5 bases from V and 3 from J, leaving 16 bases between them. The CDR3 runs to 15 residues. Germline V gene data show CDR1 as SNHLY and CDR2 as FYNNEI. Here the CDR3 DNA reads TGTGCCAGCAGTCCCCTTCAGCTAGGGGACACTGAAGCTTTCTTT. As protein: CASSPLQLGDTEAFF.

This rearrangement joins TRBV7-2 to TRBJ2-7; D is perhaps TRBD2 (6 bases). Germline V CDR1 and CDR2: SGHTA, FQGNSA. This CDR3 contains 14 residues. Trimming removed 5 bases at V and 12 bases at J, with 23 bases between. CDR3 amino acids: CASSKQLQLGGVYF. For the CDR3, the DNA is TGTGCCAGCAGCAAACAACTTCAACTGGGGGGAGTGTACTTC.

The gene calls are TRBV20-1 and TRBJ2-3, with 8 nucleotides matching TRBD2. The germline V gene encodes CDR1 DFQATT and CDR2 SNEGSKA (reference sequence). The CDR3 is 15 amino acids. V trimming: 3 bases; J trimming: 4 bases; junction bases outside the gene matches: 9. The CDR3 here is CSASYRRGGPDTQYF. The CDR3 DNA reads as TGCAGTGCTAGTTACCGCCGGGGGGGCCCAGATACGCAGTATTTT.

CDR3 residues: CATSDPGQGATGELFF. In nucleotides, the CDR3 is TGTGCCACCAGTGATCCCGGCCAGGGGGCCACCGGGGAGCTGTTTTTT. The rearrangement links TRBV24-1 to TRBJ2-2; 8 nucleotides match TRBD1. V lost 3 bases to trimming and J lost 4 bases; unmatched junction nucleotides: 6. This CDR3 contains 16 residues. Germline CDR1 reads KGHDR; CDR2 reads SFDVKD.